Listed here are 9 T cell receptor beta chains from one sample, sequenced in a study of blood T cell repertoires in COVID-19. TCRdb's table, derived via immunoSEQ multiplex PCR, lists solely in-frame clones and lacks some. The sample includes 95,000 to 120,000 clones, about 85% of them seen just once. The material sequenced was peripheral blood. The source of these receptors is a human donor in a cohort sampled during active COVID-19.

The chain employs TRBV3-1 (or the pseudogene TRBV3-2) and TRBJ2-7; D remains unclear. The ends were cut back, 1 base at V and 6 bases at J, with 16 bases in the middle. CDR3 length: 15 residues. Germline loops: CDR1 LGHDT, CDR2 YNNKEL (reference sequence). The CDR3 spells CASSQGIWALGEQYF. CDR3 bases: TGTGCCAGCAGCCAAGGAATTTGGGCCCTCGGCGAGCAGTACTTC.

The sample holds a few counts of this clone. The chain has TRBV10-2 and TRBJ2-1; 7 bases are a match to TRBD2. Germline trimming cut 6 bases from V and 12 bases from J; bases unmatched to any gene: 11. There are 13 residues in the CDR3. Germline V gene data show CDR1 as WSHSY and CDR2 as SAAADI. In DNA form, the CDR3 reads TGCGCCAGCAGGATGGGAGGGAGCGTTGGGCAGTTCTTC. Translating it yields CASRMGGSVGQFF.

DNA for the CDR3: TGTGCCAGCAGCTTAAGGGCAGGGTCCTACAATGAGCAGTTCTTC. Translated: CASSLRAGSYNEQFF. V gene TRBV7-3 combines with J gene TRBJ2-1, with a possible D match to TRBD1 (5 bases). The germline CDR1 and CDR2 sequences are SGHTA and FQGTGA. Trimming shortened V by 1 base and J by 1 base, and 8 bases separated the two germline ends. This CDR3 has 15 residues.

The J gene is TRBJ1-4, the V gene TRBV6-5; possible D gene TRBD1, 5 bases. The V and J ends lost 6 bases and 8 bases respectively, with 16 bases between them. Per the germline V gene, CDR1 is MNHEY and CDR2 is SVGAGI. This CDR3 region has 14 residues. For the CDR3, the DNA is TGTGCCAGCAGGAAGCAATACGGGGGAGAAAAACTGTTTTTT. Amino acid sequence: CASRKQYGGEKLFF.

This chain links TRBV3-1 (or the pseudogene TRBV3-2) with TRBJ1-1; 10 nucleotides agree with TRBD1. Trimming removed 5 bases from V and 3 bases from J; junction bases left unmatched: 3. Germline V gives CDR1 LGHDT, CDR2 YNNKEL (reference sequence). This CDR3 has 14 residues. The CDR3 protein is CASSSGTGDTEAFF. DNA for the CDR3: TGTGCCAGCAGCTCCGGGACAGGGGACACTGAAGCTTTCTTT.

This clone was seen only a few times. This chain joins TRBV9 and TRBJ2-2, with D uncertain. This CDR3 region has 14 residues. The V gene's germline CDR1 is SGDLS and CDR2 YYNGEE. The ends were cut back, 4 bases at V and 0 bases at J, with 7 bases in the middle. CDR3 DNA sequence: TGTGCCAGCAGCAGACTTCCGAACACCGGGGAGCTGTTTTTT. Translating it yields CASSRLPNTGELFF.

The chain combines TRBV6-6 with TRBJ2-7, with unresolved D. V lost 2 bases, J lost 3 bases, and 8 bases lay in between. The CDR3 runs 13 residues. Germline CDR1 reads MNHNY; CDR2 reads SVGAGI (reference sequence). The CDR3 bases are TGTGCCAGCAGTTACGTGGCAGACTACGAGCAGTACTTC. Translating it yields CASSYVADYEQYF.

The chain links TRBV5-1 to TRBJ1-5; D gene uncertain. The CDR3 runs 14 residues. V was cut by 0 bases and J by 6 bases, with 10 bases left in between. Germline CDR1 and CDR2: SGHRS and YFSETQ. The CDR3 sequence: CASSLGPVGQPQHF. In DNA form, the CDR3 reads TGCGCCAGCAGCTTGGGCCCCGTCGGTCAGCCCCAGCATTTT.

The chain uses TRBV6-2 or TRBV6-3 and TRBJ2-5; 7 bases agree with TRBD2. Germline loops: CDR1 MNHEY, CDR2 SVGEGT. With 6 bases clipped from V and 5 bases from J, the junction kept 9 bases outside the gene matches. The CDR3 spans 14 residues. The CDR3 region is CASSWMGGVETQYF. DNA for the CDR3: TGTGCCAGCAGCTGGATGGGAGGGGTTGAGACCCAGTACTTC.